This T cell receptor (beta chain) is from a study of blood T cells in healthy people across ages. The germline CDR1 and CDR2 sequences are ENHRY and SYGVKD. The V end lost 2 bases, the J end lost 7 bases, and 8 bases lay between the germline ends. The CDR3 contains 13 residues. A second about 6 to 11 cycle PCR used barcoded and J-beta primers. TCRdb independently ran MiXCR on the 5' RACE reads; one entry per CDR3 protein. This sample has roughly 800,000 distinct CDR3 sequences, with more than 45% found just once. The V gene is TRBV10-3, the J gene TRBJ1-4; no clear D gene. The sequence derives from a man younger than 40 in good health. Sample: blood. CDR3 loop: CAISELAGEKLFF. CDR3 nucleotides: TGTGCCATCAGTGAGCTGGCGGGTGAAAAACTGTTTTTT.